The 2 T cell receptor beta chains reported below all come from one sample, sequenced in a study of vaccination effects on CD4 cells after COVID-19. With the ViraFEST assay, the study expanded antigen-specific CD4+ T cells using viral peptide pools, then sequenced them. Isolating CD4+ T cells followed approximately 10 days of culture. Subjects were given two BNT162b2 or mRNA-1273 vaccine doses. Libraries were prepared by immunoSEQ multiplex PCR; TCRdb keeps only in-frame clonotypes and omits some of them. The table lists 65,000 to 70,000 clones, about 80% of them singletons. The antigens of these receptors remain unknown. The sequences come from CD4+ T cells from PBMCs cultured with HCoV-OC43 spike peptides, collected after COVID-19 vaccination. Subset here: HCoV-OC43 spike overlapping peptide pool stimulation. The receptors come from a human donor who received a COVID-19 vaccine.

The V and J genes are TRBV19 and TRBJ1-4, with D perhaps matching TRBD1 (6 bases). V dropped 10 bases and J dropped 0 bases, with 18 bases sitting between them. Germline V gene data show CDR1 as LNHDA and CDR2 as SQIVND (reference sequence). The CDR3 loop spans 16 amino acids. As DNA, the CDR3 is TGTGCCACTTCAGGAACAGGGAGGGCAACTAATGAAAAACTGTTTTTT. The encoded protein is CATSGTGRATNEKLFF. The entire variable domain, with the rest obtained from reference TRBV19 and TRBJ1-4, is as follows: DGGITQSPKYLFRKEGQNVTLSCEQNLNHDAMYWYRQDPGQGLRLIYYSQIVNDFQKGDIAEGYSVSREKKESFPLTVTSAQKNPTAFYLCATSGTGRATNEKLFFGSGTQLSVL.

V usage is TRBV28 and J usage is TRBJ1-3; no reliable D call. The CDR3 contains 14 residues. V dropped 6 bases and J dropped 2 bases, with 11 bases sitting between them. CDR1 is MDHEN, CDR2 SYDVKM, per germline. CDR3 bases: TGTGCCAGCAGCATGGGCCAGCCTGGAAACACCATATATTTT. Translating gives CASSMGQPGNTIYF. The whole variable domain, filled in from reference TRBV28 and TRBJ1-3, reads DVKVTQSSRYLVKRTGEKVFLECVQDMDHENMFWYRQDPGLGLRLIYFSYDVKMKEKGDIPEGYSVSREKKERFSLILESASTNQTSMYLCASSMGQPGNTIYFGEGSWLTVV.